These 13 T cell receptor beta chains came from one sample sequenced in a study of blood T cell repertoires in COVID-19. Repertoires were generated with immunoSEQ multiplex PCR, while TCRdb's copy carries only in-frame clones and drops some. Here the sample spans around 200,000 clones, approximately 84% being singletons. The source material was PBMCs or T cells enriched from blood (not recorded which). These receptors originate from a woman in her twenties or thirties who had recovered from COVID-19.

The rearrangement joins TRBV10-1 to TRBJ2-3; 7 bases fit TRBD2. Germline V lookup: CDR1 WNHNN, CDR2 SYGVQD (reference sequence). The V segment lost 3 bases and the J segment 1 base; nucleotides outside the gene matches: 10. This CDR3 contains 17 residues. CDR3 coding DNA: TGCGCCAGCAGTGATAGTTCGCTAGCGGACCGCACAGATACGCAGTATTTT. Translating it yields CASSDSSLADRTDTQYF.

This clone was seen a few times. V usage is TRBV7-3 and J usage is TRBJ2-1; 7 bases line up with TRBD1. From germline, CDR1 is SGHTA and CDR2 FQGTGA. Trimming at V came to 1 base and at J to 7 bases, leaving 7 bases not matched to a gene. The CDR3 spans 15 residues. This CDR3 reads CASSLNRGVLNEQFF. The CDR3 DNA reads TGTGCCAGCAGCTTAAACAGGGGAGTATTAAATGAGCAGTTCTTC.

This chain links TRBV27 with TRBJ1-1; 8 bases are shared with TRBD1. CDR3 length equals 17 residues. Looked up from germline, CDR1 is MNHEY and CDR2 is SMNVEV (reference sequence). V gave up 5 bases and J gave up 1 base; unmatched junction bases: 12. In nucleotides, the CDR3 is TGTGCCAGCAGTATCACCGCTGGGACAGGTTGGAACACTGAAGCTTTCTTT. Residues: CASSITAGTGWNTEAFF.

This chain joins TRBV19 and TRBJ1-2, with TRBD1 matching over 9 bases. V was clipped by 3 bases and J by 8 bases; unmatched bases: 13. The CDR3 runs 16 residues. In germline, CDR1 is LNHDA, CDR2 SQIVND (reference sequence). CDR3 protein: CASSMKQGARGGGYTF. CDR3 coding DNA: TGTGCCAGTAGTATGAAACAGGGGGCGCGAGGAGGCGGCTACACCTTC.

The sample holds a few counts of this clone. This sequence joins TRBV12-3 or TRBV12-4 and TRBJ1-6; TRBD1 matches 7 bases. J gave up 10 bases and V 5 bases, and 5 bases lay outside the gene matches. The CDR3 loop spans 13 amino acids. For the CDR3, the DNA is TGTGCCAGCAGTGGGGACAGTGCATCACCCCTCCACTTT. As protein: CASSGDSASPLHF.

In this sample, this clone turned up once. V usage is TRBV10-2 and J usage is TRBJ1-4; 9 bases fit TRBD1. CDR3 size: 13 residues. With V trimmed by 7 bases and J by 5 bases, 2 bases remained unmatched. Germline V gives CDR1 WSHSY, CDR2 SAAADI. The CDR3 region is CASTGTGNEKLFF. CDR3 bases: TGCGCCAGCACCGGGACAGGGAATGAAAAACTGTTTTTT.

The CDR3 protein is CASSVQSYNSPLHF. In DNA, the CDR3 is TGTGCCAGCAGTGTACAATCCTATAATTCACCCCTCCACTTT. The chain joins TRBV28 to TRBJ1-6; D is unclear. V gave up 5 bases and J gave up 1 base, with 6 bases separating them. CDR3 length equals 14 residues. Germline CDR1 and CDR2: MDHEN and SYDVKM.

V usage is TRBV6-4 and J usage is TRBJ2-3; the match to TRBD2 covers 10 bases. Germline CDR1 and CDR2: MRHNA and SNTAGT. The CDR3 runs to 16 residues. After removal of 0 bases from V and 4 bases from J, the junction contained 4 bases not matched to a gene. The CDR3 DNA reads as TGTGCCAGCAGTGACTCAAGCGGGGGGGCCCCAGATACGCAGTATTTT. Translating gives CASSDSSGGAPDTQYF.

This chain links TRBV11-3 with TRBJ1-1; D ambiguous. Germline V lookup: CDR1 SGHNT, CDR2 YENEEA. The CDR3 runs to 13 residues. V was shortened by 4 bases and J by 1 base, with 7 bases between the two germline ends. The CDR3 region has the DNA TGTGCCAGCAGCTCTAAGAGGAACACTGAAGCTTTCTTT. It encodes CASSSKRNTEAFF.

V is TRBV28 and J is TRBJ2-7; TRBD2 matches at 8 bases. Germline CDR1 reads MDHEN; CDR2 reads SYDVKM. This CDR3 has 14 residues. The J segment lost 0 bases and the V segment lost 8 bases, leaving 6 bases of the junction unmatched. CDR3 bases: TGTGCCAGCGGGGTAGCGGGGTACTCCTACGAGCAGTACTTC. Residues: CASGVAGYSYEQYF. Variable domain in full (rest from reference TRBV28 and TRBJ2-7): DVKVTQSSRYLVKRTGEKVFLECVQDMDHENMFWYRQDPGLGLRLIYFSYDVKMKEKGDIPEGYSVSREKKERFSLILESASTNQTSMYLCASGVAGYSYEQYFGPGTRLTVT.

This chain links TRBV6-5 with TRBJ2-5; 8 positions agree with TRBD2. The germline CDR1 and CDR2 sequences are MNHEY and SVGAGI. The CDR3 spans 14 residues. J was trimmed by 5 bases and V by 3 bases; bases with no gene match: 5. The CDR3 loop reads CASSYSGIAETQYF. CDR3 bases: TGTGCCAGCAGTTATAGCGGGATAGCCGAGACCCAGTACTTC.

The chain links TRBV30 to TRBJ2-3; TRBD1 matches at 8 bases. This CDR3 region has 16 residues. Germline V CDR1 and CDR2: GTSNPN, SVGIG (reference sequence). Germline trimming cut 4 bases from V and 0 bases from J; bases unmatched to any gene: 9. This chain's CDR3 is CAWTRTGGISTDTQYF. CDR3 sequence (DNA): TGTGCCTGGACTAGAACAGGGGGGATAAGCACAGATACGCAGTATTTT.

This chain uses TRBV6-6 with TRBJ2-7; D is perhaps TRBD2 (6 bases). The V end lost 5 bases, the J end lost 3 bases, and 20 bases lay between the germline ends. CDR3 length: 16 amino acids. Per the germline V gene, CDR1 is MNHNY and CDR2 is SVGAGI (reference sequence). The CDR3 nucleotides are TGTGCCAGCAGTCGACCAAGGGACGGCGGGAACTACGAGCAGTACGTC. Protein: CASSRPRDGGNYEQYV.